Listed here is a single TCR beta chain. This clonotype was recorded at least ten times. What this receptor recognizes is not known. Per-nucleotide qualities are absent, and no much larger clonotype sits a single base away. The sample is drawn from a study of Graves' ophthalmopathy and Graves' hyperthyroidism (dated by TCRdb to the late 2010s). Study-level background: Peripheral blood was collected before any treatment was given, at the time of initial diagnosis. The 100 discovery patients were divided at random into training and test sets in a 7:3 ratio. After sampling, hyperthyroidism patients received methimazole starting at 30 mg daily, and ophthalmopathy patients received high-dose intravenous methylprednisolone. TCR beta repertoire signatures were used to distinguish Graves' ophthalmopathy from Graves' hyperthyroidism and to predict progression to ophthalmopathy. A discovery set of 95 to 100 patients (43 ophthalmopathy, 57 stable hyperthyroidism) was enrolled to explore V-J signatures distinguishing ophthalmopathy from hyperthyroidism. An independent validation cohort was composed of fewer than 20 hyperthyroidism patients and around 16 patients who later progressed from hyperthyroidism to ophthalmopathy. In total, 135 blood samples were TCR-sequenced: under 45 ophthalmopathy, approximately 80 hyperthyroidism and 17 hyperthyroidism-to-ophthalmopathy patients. In roughly 6 hyperthyroidism patients, T-cell repertoires of thyroid tissue and blood were compared.

For repertoire sequencing, the TCR beta CDR3 regions were amplified from RNA transcripts. A first-round RT-PCR used HTBI primers with the Qiagen OneStep RT-PCR kit, followed by a second-round multiplex PCR, size selection and purification. Libraries were sequenced on an Illumina HiSeq2000 using paired-end 100 bp reads. Per the original workflow: SOAPnuke was used to process the reads, throwing out any read that had adapters, had uncalled bases, had a mean Phred below 15, or lacked an exact constant-primer or identifier match. High-quality paired reads were merged with COPE v1.2.5. Each unique nucleotide sequence was treated as a clonotype, and MiTCR v1.1 was used to align the clonotypes to the IMGT TRB V, D and J references. The analysis was limited to V-J combinations with a frequency above 0.0001, which together covered about 99% of repertoires. A TCR clonal expansion and chaos score per V-J combination was defined as the ratio of F50 clonal expansion to chaos observed in the TCRdist matrix. Welch's t-statistics and random forest were used to reduce the features to around 13 V-J combinations, which were then used as input to a naive Bayes classifier. Thyroid-blood repertoire similarity was quantified with the Morisita-Horn index. Starting from the raw public reads, TCRdb applied fastp trimming at Q25, assembled clones with MiXCR and retained in-frame beta chains. Rows merge per CDR3 protein into single entries with the most common DNA and genes. None of the V and J calls come from the authors' own analysis; TCRdb made them. The sample has about 620,000 distinct CDR3 sequences on record, about 20% of them singletons. Roughly 6.9% of the sample is taken by the ten largest.

Results and caveats for the whole study, not just this receptor: Most of the expanded thyroid clonotypes with a frequency above 0.001 were also detected in blood, and it was suggested that the thyroid immune response may be reflected by blood repertoires. Sample size was not statistically predetermined, and group allocation was not concealed from the investigators. In cross-validation, the 13-signature model distinguished ophthalmopathy from stable hyperthyroidism with approximately 88% sensitivity and roughly 81% specificity, and in the test set the corresponding values were around 80% and 75%. In validation, the model predicted ophthalmopathy progression with 55% to 71% sensitivity and around 72% specificity; roughly 12 predicted patients were CT-confirmed with GO in a median of roughly 6.8 months.

Stable hyperthyroidism was defined as no progression to ophthalmopathy within 18 months of follow-up. Patients with hyperthyroidism were aged 18 to 65 years, had been newly diagnosed, and had a disease duration of less than 2 months. Anyone with other autoimmune diseases, uncontrolled infections, pregnancy or lactation was excluded from the study. Diagnosis relied on clinical symptoms, serum thyroxine, TRAb, thyroid ultrasound and orbital computed tomography. PBMCs were isolated from 10 ml of fresh peripheral blood by Ficoll-Paque density gradient centrifugation. Total RNA was extracted with Trizol reagent and quality-checked on an Agilent 2100 Bioanalyzer. The junction carries 21 bases between V and J, which are trimmed by 7 bases and 5 bases respectively. Per the germline V gene (reference sequence), LNHDA is the CDR1 and SQIVND is the CDR2. The CDR3 sequence holds 16 residues, the cysteine and phenylalanine included. CDR3 DNA only is kept here, 48 bases in frame from base 1.

The sequenced sample consisted of peripheral blood. This clonotype originated in a woman under 30 with stable Graves' hyperthyroidism. Some clones in this sample may be carry-over from other donors' samples. Donor details come from another sample of the same person, matched by shared clones. The chain couples TRBV19 to TRBJ1-5; TRBD1 is a weak D gene call, 6 bases matching. At the DNA level, the sequence is TGTGCCAGTATCCCTCGTTCCGGGACAAGCTATCAGCCCCAGCATTTT. It is translated as CASIPRSGTSYQPQHF.